This passage covers 20 T cell receptor beta chains from one sample sequenced in a study of OX40 agonist ivuxolimab in advanced cancers. Receptor libraries were prepared by the immunoSEQ multiplex PCR assay. In TCRdb, the immuneACCESS table is reduced to in-frame sequences with V and J assigned. These tables do not hold every clone; where another copy was compared, an unresolved V gene accounts for under half, and the others remain unexplained. The table for this sample lists approximately 74,000 clones; 90% of them were counted only once. The leading ten clones occupy over 9.5% of the sample. The material was CD4+ or CD8+ T cells sorted from blood, obtained in a trial of the OX40 agonist ivuxolimab. These receptors all stem from an adult with an advanced solid tumor such as melanoma, head and neck, liver or kidney cancer.

The chain carries TRBV18 and TRBJ1-1; TRBD1 is a possible D gene (5 bases). The CDR3 consists of 16 residues. Germline-derived CDR1 and CDR2 are KGHSH and LQKENI. Trimming cost V 1 base and J 1 base, with 13 bases left between them. CDR3 sequence reads: CASSPLPGVRNTEAFF. CDR3 DNA sequence: TGTGCCAGCTCACCACTGCCGGGGGTGAGGAACACTGAAGCTTTCTTT.

V is TRBV7-9 and J is TRBJ1-2, with D possibly being TRBD1 (6 bases). V lost 0 bases and J lost 8, with 13 bases in between. CDR3 length: 14 amino acids. From germline, CDR1 is SEHNR and CDR2 FQNEAQ (reference sequence). CDR3 nucleotide sequence: TGTGCCAGCAGCTTAGCAACAGGGAGTGGAGGCTACACCTTC. Its protein product is CASSLATGSGGYTF.

V usage is TRBV28 and J usage is TRBJ1-4, with a tentative D call TRBD1 (5 bases). Germline values: CDR1 MDHEN, CDR2 SYDVKM. V dropped 1 base and J dropped 2 bases, with 5 bases sitting between them. This CDR3 has 14 amino acids. CDR3 region: CASSLSGTNEKLFF. In nucleotides, the CDR3 is TGTGCCAGCAGTTTATCAGGGACTAATGAAAAACTGTTTTTT.

The V gene is TRBV18, the J gene TRBJ2-1; 10 nucleotides agree with TRBD2. The germline V gene encodes CDR1 KGHSH and CDR2 LQKENI. The CDR3 sequence is 18 residues long. V lost 2 bases to trimming and J lost 3 bases; unmatched junction nucleotides: 10. For the CDR3, the DNA is TGTGCCAGCTCACCATTCGGACCTAGCGGGAGTAGCTACAATGAGCAGTTCTTC. It yields the protein CASSPFGPSGSSYNEQFF.

The V and J genes are TRBV7-3 and TRBJ2-2; D is unclear. This CDR3 contains 14 residues. Germline V gene lookup returns CDR1 SGHTA and CDR2 FQGTGA. Trimming shortened V by 5 bases and J by 4 bases, and 11 bases separated the two germline ends. CDR3 amino acids: CASSPPEFTGELFF. The CDR3 DNA reads TGTGCCAGCAGCCCCCCCGAGTTCACCGGGGAGCTGTTTTTT.

This chain uses TRBV19 with TRBJ1-4; a weak D match, TRBD1 (6 bases). V was shortened by 2 bases and J by 8 bases, with 12 bases between the two germline ends. Germline-derived CDR1 and CDR2 are LNHDA and SQIVND (reference sequence). The CDR3 extends over 14 amino acids. The DNA for the CDR3 is TGTGCCAGTAGTATACTTCAGGGGCGGGAAAAACTGTTTTTT. It yields the protein CASSILQGREKLFF.

This chain uses TRBV6-1 with TRBJ1-4, with a weak D call TRBD1 (6 bases). The CDR3 sequence is 15 residues long. V was cut by 3 bases and J by 4 bases, with 12 bases left in between. Germline loops: CDR1 MNHNS, CDR2 SASEGT. The CDR3: CASSDSGGINEKLFF. The CDR3 DNA is TGTGCCAGCAGTGATTCGGGGGGCATTAATGAAAAACTGTTTTTT.

CDR3 in DNA: TGTGCCAGCAGTCGCACAGATACGCAGTATTTT. Its translation: CASSRTDTQYF. This rearrangement joins TRBV25-1 to TRBJ2-3; D gene unclear. V was pared by 5 bases and J by 1 base, with 1 base between. CDR1 and CDR2 from the germline V gene are MGHDK and SYGVNS. The CDR3 totals 11 residues.

This clone has just one count. The chain couples TRBV27 to TRBJ2-5, with 7 bases that match TRBD1. The J segment lost 2 bases and the V segment lost 5 bases, leaving 8 bases of the junction unmatched. CDR1 and CDR2 from the germline V gene are MNHEY and SMNVEV (reference sequence). The CDR3 extends over 15 amino acids. The CDR3 spells CASSNRGSGQETQYF. The CDR3 DNA reads as TGTGCCAGCAGTAACAGGGGTTCGGGGCAAGAGACCCAGTACTTC.

This chain joins TRBV28 and TRBJ1-4; D remains ambiguous. V was clipped by 7 bases and J by 7 bases, with 22 bases between them. This CDR3 is built from 16 residues. Germline V gene sequence: CDR1 MDHEN, CDR2 SYDVKM. The CDR3 reads CASTLRTPHSGEKLFF. In DNA, the CDR3 is TGTGCCAGCACCCTAAGGACGCCACATTCGGGTGAAAAACTGTTTTTT. Supplemented by reference TRBV28 and TRBJ1-4, the full variable domain reads DVKVTQSSRYLVKRTGEKVFLECVQDMDHENMFWYRQDPGLGLRLIYFSYDVKMKEKGDIPEGYSVSREKKERFSLILESASTNQTSMYLCASTLRTPHSGEKLFFGSGTQLSVL.

This chain uses TRBV15 with TRBJ1-4; D unresolved. The CDR3 consists of 12 residues. With 2 bases removed from V and 10 bases from J, the gap between germline ends came to 8 bases. Germline V gene sequence: CDR1 LNHNV, CDR2 YYDKDF (reference sequence). The CDR3 DNA follows: TGTGCCACCAGCAGAAGGGAGGGAAAACTGTTTTTT. It is translated as CATSRREGKLFF. Supplemented by reference TRBV15 and TRBJ1-4, the full variable domain reads DAMVIQNPRYQVTQFGKPVTLSCSQTLNHNVMYWYQQKSSQAPKLLFHYYDKDFNNEADTPDNFQSRRPNTSFCFLDIRSPGLGDTAMYLCATSRREGKLFFGSGTQLSVL.

The V call is TRBV7-9, the J call TRBJ1-4; TRBD1 aligns across 7 bases. The CDR3 runs 16 residues. After removal of 5 bases from V and 5 bases from J, the junction contained 11 bases not matched to a gene. Germline values: CDR1 SEHNR, CDR2 FQNEAQ (reference sequence). The CDR3 sequence: CASSGPTGQLNEKLFF. In DNA, the CDR3 is TGTGCCAGCAGCGGCCCCACGGGACAGTTAAATGAAAAACTGTTTTTT.

The rearrangement links TRBV18 to TRBJ2-7; 10 bases are shared with TRBD1. With V trimmed by 3 bases and J by 4 bases, 6 bases remained unmatched. Germline V gives CDR1 KGHSH, CDR2 LQKENI. The CDR3 runs 15 residues. The CDR3 loop is CASSPGQGGRYEQYF. In nucleotides, the CDR3 is TGTGCCAGCTCACCCGGACAGGGGGGAAGATACGAGCAGTACTTC.

J is TRBJ1-3 and V is TRBV7-2, with 7 bases identical to TRBD1. CDR3 size: 15 residues. The trim removed 5 bases at V and 0 bases at J, leaving 4 bases unmatched. Germline CDR1 SGHTA, CDR2 FQGNSA. In nucleotides, the CDR3 is TGTGCCAGCAGCACCCGGACAGGCTCTGGAAACACCATATATTTT. Translated: CASSTRTGSGNTIYF.

This clone appeared a few times. V usage is TRBV7-8 and J usage is TRBJ2-7; D is uncertain. This CDR3 comprises 14 residues. Trimming took 3 bases from V and 1 from J, leaving 10 bases between them. The germline V gene encodes CDR1 SGHVS and CDR2 FQNEAQ. The CDR3 DNA reads TGTGCCAGCAGCTTGCTCGGACGGTCCTACGAGCAGTACTTC. Translating gives CASSLLGRSYEQYF.

The rearrangement joins TRBV19 to TRBJ2-7; maybe TRBD2 (6 bases). The CDR3 runs to 14 residues. CDR1 and CDR2 (germline): LNHDA, SQIVND (reference sequence). V lost 5 bases and J 4 bases, leaving 15 bases between the germline ends. This CDR3 is CASSLRGPPYEQYF. The CDR3 DNA reads as TGTGCCAGTAGTTTGCGGGGACCTCCTTACGAGCAGTACTTC.

The table lists this clone with a count of one. The V call is TRBV5-1, the J call TRBJ1-2; TRBD1 matches 9 bases. Germline lookup yields CDR1 SGHRS and CDR2 YFSETQ. The J segment lost 4 bases and the V segment lost 0 bases, leaving 7 bases of the junction unmatched. The CDR3 loop spans 16 amino acids. The CDR3 protein is CASSLGDRAHSYGYTF. The DNA of the CDR3 is TGCGCCAGCAGCTTGGGGGACAGGGCCCACTCCTATGGCTACACCTTC.

The chain uses TRBV19 and TRBJ1-4; D is undetermined. This CDR3 has 12 residues. From germline, CDR1 is LNHDA and CDR2 SQIVND (reference sequence). Trimming stripped 3 bases from V and 8 bases from J, with 7 bases between. The chain's CDR3 is CASSIQQEKLFF. Here the CDR3 DNA reads TGTGCCAGTAGTATCCAGCAGGAAAAACTGTTTTTT.

The gene calls are TRBV4-3 and TRBJ1-1; TRBD1 is a possible D gene (5 bases). The CDR3 has 14 amino acids. The germline V gene encodes CDR1 LGHNA and CDR2 YSLEER. The germline V and J ends were trimmed by 0 bases and 4 bases, with 9 bases remaining between them. CDR3 residues: CASSQDRVGTEAFF. Here the CDR3 DNA reads TGCGCCAGCAGCCAAGACAGGGTCGGCACTGAAGCTTTCTTT.

The V call is TRBV4-1, the J call TRBJ2-7; TRBD2 might be the D (6 bases). The CDR3 consists of 15 residues. Germline CDR1 is MGHRA and CDR2 is YSYEKL. The germline V and J ends were trimmed by 0 bases and 2 bases, with 11 bases remaining between them. This CDR3 reads CASSQEEGDPYEQYF. The DNA for the CDR3 is TGCGCCAGCAGCCAAGAGGAGGGAGACCCCTACGAGCAGTACTTC.